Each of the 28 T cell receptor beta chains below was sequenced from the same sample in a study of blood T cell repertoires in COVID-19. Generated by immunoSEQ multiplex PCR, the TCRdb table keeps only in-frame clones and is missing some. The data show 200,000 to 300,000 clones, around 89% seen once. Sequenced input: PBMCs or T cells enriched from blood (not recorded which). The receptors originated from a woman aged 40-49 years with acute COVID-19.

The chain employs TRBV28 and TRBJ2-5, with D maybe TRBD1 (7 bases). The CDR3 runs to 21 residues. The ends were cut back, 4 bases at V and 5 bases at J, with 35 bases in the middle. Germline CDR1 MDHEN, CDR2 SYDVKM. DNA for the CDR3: TGTGCCAGCAGTTCTGAGCGGGCGGGGCACAGGGGATGGCCCCCGGTGGAGACCCAGTACTTC. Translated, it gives CASSSERAGHRGWPPVETQYF.

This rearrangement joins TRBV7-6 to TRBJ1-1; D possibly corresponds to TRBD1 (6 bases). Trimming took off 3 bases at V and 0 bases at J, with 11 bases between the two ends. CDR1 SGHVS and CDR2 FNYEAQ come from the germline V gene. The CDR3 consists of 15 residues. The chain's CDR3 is CASSFGQLVNTEAFF. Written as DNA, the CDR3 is TGTGCCAGCAGCTTCGGACAGCTGGTGAACACTGAAGCTTTCTTT.

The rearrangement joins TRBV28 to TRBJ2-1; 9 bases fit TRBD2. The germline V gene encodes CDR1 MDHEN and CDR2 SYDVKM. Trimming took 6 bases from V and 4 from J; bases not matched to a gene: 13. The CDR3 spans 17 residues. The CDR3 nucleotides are TGTGCCAGCAGCAGCGATAGCGGGAGTATGAGGTACAATGAGCAGTTCTTC. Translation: CASSSDSGSMRYNEQFF.

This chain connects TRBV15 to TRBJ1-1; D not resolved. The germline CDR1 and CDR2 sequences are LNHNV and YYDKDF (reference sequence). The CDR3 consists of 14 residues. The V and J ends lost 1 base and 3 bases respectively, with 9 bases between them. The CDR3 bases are TGTGCCACCAGCAGAGGCCCGGGGTACACTGAAGCTTTCTTT. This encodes CATSRGPGYTEAFF.

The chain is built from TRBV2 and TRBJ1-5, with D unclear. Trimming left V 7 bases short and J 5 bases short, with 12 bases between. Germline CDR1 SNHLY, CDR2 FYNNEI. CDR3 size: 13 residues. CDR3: CASNQRRDQPQHF. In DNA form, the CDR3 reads TGTGCCAGCAACCAAAGGAGAGATCAGCCCCAGCATTTT.

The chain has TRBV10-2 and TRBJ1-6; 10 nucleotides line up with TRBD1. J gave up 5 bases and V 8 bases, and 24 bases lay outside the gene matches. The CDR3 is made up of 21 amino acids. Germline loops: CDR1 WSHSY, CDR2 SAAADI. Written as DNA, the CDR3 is TGCGCCAGCTTGGAGTCGGGACAGGGGTCATATCGGCCTTTTGATAATTCACCCCTCCACTTT. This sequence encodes CASLESGQGSYRPFDNSPLHF.

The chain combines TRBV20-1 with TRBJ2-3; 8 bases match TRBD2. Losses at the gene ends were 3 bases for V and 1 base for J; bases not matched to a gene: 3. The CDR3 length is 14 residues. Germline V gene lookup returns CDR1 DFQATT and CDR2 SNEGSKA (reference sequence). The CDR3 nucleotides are TGCAGTGCTAGTCACGGGAGGGGCACAGATACGCAGTATTTT. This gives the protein CSASHGRGTDTQYF.

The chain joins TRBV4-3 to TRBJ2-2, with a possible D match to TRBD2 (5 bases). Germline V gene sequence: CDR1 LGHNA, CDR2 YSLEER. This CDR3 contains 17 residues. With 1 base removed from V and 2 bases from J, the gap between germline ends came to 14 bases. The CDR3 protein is CASSQAHTSGNTGELFF. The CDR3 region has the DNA TGCGCCAGCAGCCAAGCTCATACCAGCGGCAACACCGGGGAGCTGTTTTTT.

CDR3 in DNA: TGTGCCTGGAGTGTTGTTCTAGCGGGGGGGGAGCAGTTCTTC. This codes for CAWSVVLAGGEQFF. The chain recombines TRBV30 with TRBJ2-1; 12 bases align to TRBD2. The CDR3 contains 14 residues. V trimming: 0 bases; J trimming: 10 bases; junction bases outside the gene matches: 4. The germline gives CDR1 GTSNPN, CDR2 SVGIG (reference sequence).

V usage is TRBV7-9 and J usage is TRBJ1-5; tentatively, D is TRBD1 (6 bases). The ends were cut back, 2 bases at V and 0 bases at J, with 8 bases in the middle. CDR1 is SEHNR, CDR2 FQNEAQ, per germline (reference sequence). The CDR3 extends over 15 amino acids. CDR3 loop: CASSLSGDSNQPQHF. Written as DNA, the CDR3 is TGTGCCAGCAGCTTATCAGGGGATAGCAATCAGCCCCAGCATTTT. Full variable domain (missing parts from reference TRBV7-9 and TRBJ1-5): DTGVSQNPRHKITKRGQNVTFRCDPISEHNRLYWYRQTLGQGPEFLTYFQNEAQLEKSRLLSDRFSAERPKGSFSTLEIQRTEQGDSAMYLCASSLSGDSNQPQHFGDGTRLSIL.

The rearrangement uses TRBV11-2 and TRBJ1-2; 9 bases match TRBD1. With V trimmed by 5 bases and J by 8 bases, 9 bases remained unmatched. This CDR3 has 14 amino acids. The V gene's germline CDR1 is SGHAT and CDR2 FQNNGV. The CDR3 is CASSPYRGPGGYTF. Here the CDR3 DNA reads TGTGCCAGCAGCCCCTACAGGGGGCCAGGAGGCTACACCTTC.

The CDR3 here is CASSSPGAQHF. As DNA, the CDR3 is TGCGCCAGCAGTTCACCCGGAGCCCAGCATTTT. The rearrangement links TRBV10-2 to TRBJ1-5; D is unresolved. The CDR3 covers 11 residues. The V gene's germline CDR1 is WSHSY and CDR2 SAAADI. Deletions cut 5 bases from V and 11 bases from J, with 10 bases between.

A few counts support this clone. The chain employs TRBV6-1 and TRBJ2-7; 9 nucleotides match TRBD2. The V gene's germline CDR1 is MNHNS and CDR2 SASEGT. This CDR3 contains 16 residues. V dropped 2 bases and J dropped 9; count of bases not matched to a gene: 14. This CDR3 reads CASSEFPPSGMLGQYF. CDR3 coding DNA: TGTGCCAGCAGTGAATTTCCCCCTAGCGGGATGCTTGGGCAGTACTTC.

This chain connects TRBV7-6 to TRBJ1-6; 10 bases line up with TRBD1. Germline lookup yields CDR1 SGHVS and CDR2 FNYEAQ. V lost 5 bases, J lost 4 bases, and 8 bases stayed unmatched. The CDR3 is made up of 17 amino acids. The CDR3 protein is CASSVTGTGDYNSPLHF. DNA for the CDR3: TGTGCCAGCAGCGTCACCGGGACAGGGGATTATAATTCACCCCTCCACTTT.

CDR3 sequence: CASSIQQGYSNQPQHF. The CDR3 DNA reads TGTGCCAGTAGTATTCAACAGGGATATAGCAATCAGCCCCAGCATTTT. This chain joins TRBV19 and TRBJ1-5; possibly TRBD1 for D (6 bases). CDR1 and CDR2 from the germline V gene are LNHDA and SQIVND (reference sequence). This CDR3 region has 16 residues. Trimming removed 3 bases at V and 0 bases at J, with 12 bases between.

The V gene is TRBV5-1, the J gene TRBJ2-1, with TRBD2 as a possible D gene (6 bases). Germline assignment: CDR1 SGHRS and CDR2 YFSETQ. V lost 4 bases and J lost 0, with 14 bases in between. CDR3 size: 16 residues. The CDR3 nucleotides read TGCGCCAGCAGCCAACTTAGCGGAGCCTCCTACAATGAGCAGTTCTTC. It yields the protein CASSQLSGASYNEQFF.

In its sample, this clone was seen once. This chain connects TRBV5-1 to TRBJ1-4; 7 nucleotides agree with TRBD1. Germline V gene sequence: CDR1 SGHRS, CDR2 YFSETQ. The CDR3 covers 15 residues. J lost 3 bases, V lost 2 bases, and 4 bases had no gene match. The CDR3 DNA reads TGCGCCAGCAGCTTACAGGGGTCGCCTAATGAAAAACTGTTTTTT. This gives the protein CASSLQGSPNEKLFF. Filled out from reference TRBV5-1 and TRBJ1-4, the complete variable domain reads KAGVTQTPRYLIKTRGQQVTLSCSPISGHRSVSWYQQTPGQGLQFLFEYFSETQRNKGNFPGRFSGRQFSNSRSEMNVSTLELGDSALYLCASSLQGSPNEKLFFGSGTQLSVL.

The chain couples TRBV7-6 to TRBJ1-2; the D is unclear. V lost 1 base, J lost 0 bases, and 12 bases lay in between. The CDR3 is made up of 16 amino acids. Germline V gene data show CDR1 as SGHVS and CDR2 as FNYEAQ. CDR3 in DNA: TGTGCCAGCAGCTTAGGGAGGTGGGCTTCTAACTATGGCTACACCTTC. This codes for CASSLGRWASNYGYTF.

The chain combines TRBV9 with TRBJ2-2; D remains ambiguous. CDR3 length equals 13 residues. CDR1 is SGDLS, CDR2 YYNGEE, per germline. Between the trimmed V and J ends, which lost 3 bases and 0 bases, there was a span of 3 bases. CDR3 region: CASSGANTGELFF. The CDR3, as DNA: TGTGCCAGCAGCGGAGCGAACACCGGGGAGCTGTTTTTT.

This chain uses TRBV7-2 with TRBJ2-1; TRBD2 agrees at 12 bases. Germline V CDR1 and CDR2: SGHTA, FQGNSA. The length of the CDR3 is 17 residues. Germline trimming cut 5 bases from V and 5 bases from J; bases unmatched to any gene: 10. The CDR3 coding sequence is TGTGCCAGCAGCCCCAGCCCTAGACTAGCGGGAGACAATGAGCAGTTCTTC. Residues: CASSPSPRLAGDNEQFF.

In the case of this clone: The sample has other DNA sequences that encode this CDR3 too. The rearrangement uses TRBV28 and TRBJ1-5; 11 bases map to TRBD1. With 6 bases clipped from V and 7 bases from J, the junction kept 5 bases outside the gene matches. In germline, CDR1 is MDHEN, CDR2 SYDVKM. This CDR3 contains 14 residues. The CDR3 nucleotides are TGTGCCAGCAGGCGGACAGGGGGCGGGCAGCCCCAGCATTTT. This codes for CASRRTGGGQPQHF.

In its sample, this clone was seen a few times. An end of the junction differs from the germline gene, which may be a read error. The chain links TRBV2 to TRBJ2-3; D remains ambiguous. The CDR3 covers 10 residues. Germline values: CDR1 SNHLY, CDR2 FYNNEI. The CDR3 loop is CASSANTQYF. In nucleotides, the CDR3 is TGTGCCAGTAGTGCAAATACGCAGTATTTT.

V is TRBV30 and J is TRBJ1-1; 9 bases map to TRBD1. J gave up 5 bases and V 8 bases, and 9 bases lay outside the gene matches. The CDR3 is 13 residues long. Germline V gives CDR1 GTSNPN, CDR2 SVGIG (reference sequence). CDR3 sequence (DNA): TGTGCCGGAAACAGGGGGCCTTTGACTGAAGCTTTCTTT. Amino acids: CAGNRGPLTEAFF.

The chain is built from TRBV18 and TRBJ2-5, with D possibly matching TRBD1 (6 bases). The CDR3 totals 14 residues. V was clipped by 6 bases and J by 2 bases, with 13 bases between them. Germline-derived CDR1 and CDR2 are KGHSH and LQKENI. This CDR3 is CASSGTMVQETQYF. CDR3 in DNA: TGTGCCAGCTCGGGGACAATGGTGCAAGAGACCCAGTACTTC. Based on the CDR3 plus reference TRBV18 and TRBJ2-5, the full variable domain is NAGVMQNPRHLVRRRGQEARLRCSPMKGHSHVYWYRQLPEEGLKFMVYLQKENIIDESGMPKERFSAEFPKEGPSILRIQQVVRGDSAAYFCASSGTMVQETQYFGPGTRLLVL.

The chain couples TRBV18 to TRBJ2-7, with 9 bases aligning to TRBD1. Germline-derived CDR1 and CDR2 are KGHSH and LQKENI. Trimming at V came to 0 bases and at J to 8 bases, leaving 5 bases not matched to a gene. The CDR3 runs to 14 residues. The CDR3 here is CASSPPGQGGKQYF. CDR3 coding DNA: TGTGCCAGCTCACCACCGGGACAGGGAGGGAAGCAGTACTTC.

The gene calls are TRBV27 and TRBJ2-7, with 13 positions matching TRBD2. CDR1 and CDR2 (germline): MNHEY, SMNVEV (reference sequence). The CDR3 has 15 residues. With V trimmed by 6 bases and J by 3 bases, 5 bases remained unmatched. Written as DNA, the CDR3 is TGTGCCAGCAGGCTTAGGACTAGCGGGAGCTACGAGCAGTACTTC. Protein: CASRLRTSGSYEQYF.

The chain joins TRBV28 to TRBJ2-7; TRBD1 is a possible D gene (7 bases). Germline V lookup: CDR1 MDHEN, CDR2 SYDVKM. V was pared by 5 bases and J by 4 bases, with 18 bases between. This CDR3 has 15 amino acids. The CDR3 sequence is CASSPFRGVDYEQYF. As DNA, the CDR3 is TGTGCCAGCAGTCCATTCAGGGGGGTGGATTACGAGCAGTACTTC.

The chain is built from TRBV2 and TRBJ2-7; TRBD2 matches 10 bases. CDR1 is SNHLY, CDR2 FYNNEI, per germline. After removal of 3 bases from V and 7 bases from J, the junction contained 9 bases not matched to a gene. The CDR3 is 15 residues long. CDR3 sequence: CASSEIAGGNEEQYF. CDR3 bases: TGTGCCAGCAGTGAGATAGCGGGAGGCAATGAAGAGCAGTACTTC.